This T cell receptor beta chain was captured in a study of Ad26.COV2.S vaccination and SARS-CoV-2 variants (dated by TCRdb to the early 2020s). At the level of the whole study: Vaccine-arm donors came from COV1001, a multicentre, randomized, double-blind, placebo-controlled phase I-IIa trial of Ad26.COV2.S in healthy adults. The TCR-sequenced set comprised approximately 32 samples: approximately 19 Ad26.COV2.S vaccine recipients, 5 placebo recipients and 8 SARS-CoV-2 convalescent individuals. Ad26.COV2.S was administered intramuscularly at a dose of 5x10^10 or 1x10^11 viral particles, either as one shot or as two shots given 56 days apart. Participants in the trial were split at random into five groups of five each, receiving low-dose or high-dose Ad26.COV2.S once or twice, or else placebo on both occasions. The specificity and breadth of SARS-CoV-2-reactive T cell receptors after Ad26.COV2.S vaccination were assessed by TCRbeta repertoire sequencing. Investigators did not know the trial group allocation while performing experiments and assessing outcomes. Overall results and qualifications from the work: Non-spike TCR breadth was comparable between vaccine and placebo recipients, consistent with the vaccine containing only spike. After vaccination, spike-specific CD8+ and CD4+ T cell responses were reported to show substantial breadth. Ad26.COV2.S recipients had higher spike-specific TCR breadth than placebo recipients (P = 0.0014). Comparing responses between vaccine doses or regimens was not something the study was powered to do. It was noted by the authors that total T cell responses may have been underestimated by the TCR breadth and depth analyses.

The immunoSEQ Assay was the method used to sequence TCRbeta CDR3 regions. After extraction, genomic DNA underwent amplification by bias-controlled multiplex PCR, followed by high-throughput sequencing. Per the original workflow: Collapsing and filtering of sequences were performed to quantify the absolute abundance of each unique TCRbeta CDR3 region. T cell fraction was estimated by normalization of TCRbeta template counts to usable DNA, with usable DNA being measured through amplification of reference genes present in all nucleated cells. Repertoire TCRs were annotated as SARS-CoV-2-specific by exact matching of V gene, CDR3 amino acid sequence and J gene to a known reactive TCR set. The reference SARS-CoV-2 TCR set was obtained from MIRA and was filtered for enrichment in COVID-19-positive ImmuneCODE repertoires, whereby public or cross-reactive TCRs were removed. Drawing on the MIRA antigens, annotated TCRs were analysed further at the level of specific ORF or position within ORF. Breadth was defined as annotated unique rearrangements over total unique productive rearrangements; depth was the summed frequency of those rearrangements. Two-sided Wilcoxon rank-sum tests were applied when comparing TCR breadth between groups. This immuneACCESS table, as held by TCRdb, lists in-frame sequences with V and J called but not all clones. Of the missing ones, under half trace to an unresolved V gene in checked studies; the others have no known cause. V and J calls and clone size are copied from that table; D and trimming were computed from the DNA. Recorded for this sample are hundreds of thousands of clones; approximately 92% of them occurred a single time. The top ten constitute 10% to 15% of the sample.

Compared with germline, V lacks 5 bases and J lacks 4 bases; bases without a gene match: 4. CDR1 and CDR2 are drawn from the germline V gene: SGHTA, FQGNSA. The CDR3 runs 13 residues from the cysteine to the phenylalanine. The entry retains the CDR3 DNA only, 39 bases that are in frame from base 1. With regard to this clone: The clone's antigen remains unknown. No clone much larger than this one lies a single base away; base qualities are absent.

The treatment or condition label corresponds to: 15 to 20 received Ad26.COV2.S at low or high dose, single or two shots; several received placebo; per-sample allocation not given. Repertoires of vaccine and placebo recipients were sequenced from samples collected on day 63 after the first injection. Cohort 1b enrolled around 23 adults aged 18-55 years at a single site in Boston, USA, between 29 July and 7 August 2020. Ad26.COV2.S consisted of a replication-incompetent adenovirus type 26 vector by which a prefusion-stabilized SARS-CoV-2 spike protein from the original Wuhan strain was expressed. The receptor was isolated from a person between 18 and 65 years old who received the Ad26.COV2.S COVID-19 vaccine or a placebo. Here the sequenced sample was peripheral blood, taken in a trial of Ad26.COV2.S vaccine versus placebo. The sequence is built from TRBV7-2 and TRBJ1-2, with 7 bases matching TRBD1. CDR3 sequence: CASSDRVAYGYTF. The nucleotides are TGTGCCAGCAGCGACAGGGTGGCCTATGGCTACACCTTC.